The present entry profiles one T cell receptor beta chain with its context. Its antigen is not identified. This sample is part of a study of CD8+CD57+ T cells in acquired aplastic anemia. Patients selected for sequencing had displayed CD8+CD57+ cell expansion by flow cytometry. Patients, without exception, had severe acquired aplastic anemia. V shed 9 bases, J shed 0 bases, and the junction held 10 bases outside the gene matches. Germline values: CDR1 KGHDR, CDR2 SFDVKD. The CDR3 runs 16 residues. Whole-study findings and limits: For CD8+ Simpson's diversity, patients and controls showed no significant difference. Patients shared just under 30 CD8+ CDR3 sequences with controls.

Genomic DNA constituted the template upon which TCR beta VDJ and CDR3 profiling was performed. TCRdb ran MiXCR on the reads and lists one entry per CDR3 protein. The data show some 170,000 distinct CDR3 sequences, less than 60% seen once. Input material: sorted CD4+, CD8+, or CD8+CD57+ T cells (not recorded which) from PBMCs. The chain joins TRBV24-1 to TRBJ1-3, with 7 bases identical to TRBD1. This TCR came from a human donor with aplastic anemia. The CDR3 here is CATRRDSKYSGNTIYF. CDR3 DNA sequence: TGTGCCACCCGCCGGGACAGCAAGTACTCTGGAAACACCATATATTTT.